The rows below give T cell receptor beta chains drawn from one sample of a study of OX40 agonist ivuxolimab in advanced cancers. Here immunoSEQ multiplex PCR was the method, and the copy in TCRdb shows in-frame clones only, minus some. The sample holds about 40,000 clones, more than 70% seen once. This sample comprised CD4+ or CD8+ T cells sorted from blood, obtained in a trial of the OX40 agonist ivuxolimab. These receptor sequences come from an adult with an advanced solid tumor such as melanoma, head and neck, liver or kidney cancer. Both conserved end residues are part of each CDR3. The order of the fields is V gene, clone size, J gene, D gene, CDR3 DNA, CDR3 protein. A D gene is named only where the DNA matches it firmly. A row's size may be missing; if present it is once, few, many or a size class.

V gene: TRBV10-3; clone size: NA; J gene: TRBJ2-1; D gene: NA; CDR3 DNA: TGTGCCATCACCGGAGGTAGGGAGCAGTTCTTC; CDR3 protein: CAITGGREQFF
V gene: TRBV27; clone size: once; J gene: TRBJ1-1; D gene: NA; CDR3 DNA: TGTGCCTCCCTGGCCCCAGGTGCTGAAGCTTTCTTT; CDR3 protein: CASLAPGAEAFF
V gene: TRBV20-1; clone size: NA; J gene: TRBJ2-3; D gene: NA; CDR3 DNA: TGCAGTGCTAGAGAACCAGATACGCAGTATTTT; CDR3 protein: CSAREPDTQYF
V gene: TRBV27; clone size: NA; J gene: TRBJ2-7; D gene: NA; CDR3 DNA: TGTGCCAGCAGAGAGGTCGGCTCGGGCGGGGTATCCTACGAGCAGTACTTC; CDR3 protein: CASREVGSGGVSYEQYF
V gene: TRBV11-2; clone size: few; J gene: TRBJ2-3; D gene: TRBD1; CDR3 DNA: TGTGCCAGCAGCTTGCGACAGGGGGCGACCAGCACAGATACGCAGTATTTT; CDR3 protein: CASSLRQGATSTDTQYF
V gene: TRBV28; clone size: NA; J gene: TRBJ1-1; D gene: NA; CDR3 DNA: TGTGCCCTAGGGGACTCAAACACTGAAGCTTTCTTT; CDR3 protein: CALGDSNTEAFF
V gene: TRBV5-1; clone size: NA; J gene: TRBJ2-3; D gene: NA; CDR3 DNA: TGCGCCAGCAGCTTGGTTTTATTCGGGCAGCCTCCCACAGATACGCAGTATTTT; CDR3 protein: CASSLVLFGQPPTDTQYF
V gene: TRBV27; clone size: NA; J gene: TRBJ2-5; D gene: NA; CDR3 DNA: TGTGCCAGCAGTTTAAGGGCAGAAGAGACCCAGTACTTC; CDR3 protein: CASSLRAEETQYF
V gene: TRBV27; clone size: NA; J gene: TRBJ1-1; D gene: NA; CDR3 DNA: TGTGCCAGCAGTTTATCCGGCAGGTCGAGGGACACTGAAGCTTTCTTT; CDR3 protein: CASSLSGRSRDTEAFF
V gene: TRBV28; clone size: NA; J gene: TRBJ2-5; D gene: NA; CDR3 DNA: TGTGCCAGCACCTTGGTAGGGCTGACGGGACGGGGAGAGACCCAGTACTTC; CDR3 protein: CASTLVGLTGRGETQYF
V gene: TRBV6-4; clone size: NA; J gene: TRBJ2-7; D gene: NA; CDR3 DNA: TGTGCCAGCAGTGAAGAGGGCGGGATAGGCTCCTACGAGCAGTACTTC; CDR3 protein: CASSEEGGIGSYEQYF
V gene: TRBV13; clone size: once; J gene: TRBJ2-1; D gene: NA; CDR3 DNA: TGTGCCAGCAGCTCCACACTATCGGAATCTTACAATGAGCAGTTCTTC; CDR3 protein: CASSSTLSESYNEQFF
V gene: TRBV13; clone size: NA; J gene: TRBJ1-4; D gene: NA; CDR3 DNA: TGTGCCAGCAGCTATTCGGGTGGCCCTGAAAAACTGTTTTTT; CDR3 protein: CASSYSGGPEKLFF
V gene: TRBV27; clone size: NA; J gene: TRBJ2-2; D gene: NA; CDR3 DNA: TGTGCCAGCAGTTTGACAGTAAACACCGGGGAGCTGTTTTTT; CDR3 protein: CASSLTVNTGELFF
V gene: TRBV27; clone size: NA; J gene: TRBJ2-2; D gene: NA; CDR3 DNA: TGTGCCAGCAGTTTACTCCCCGGCACCGGGGAGCTGTTTTTT; CDR3 protein: CASSLLPGTGELFF
V gene: TRBV5-6; clone size: NA; J gene: TRBJ2-7; D gene: NA; CDR3 DNA: TGTGCCAGCAGCTCCGGGACCCACCCATTACTACCCTACGAGCAGTACTTC; CDR3 protein: CASSSGTHPLLPYEQYF
V gene: TRBV19; clone size: NA; J gene: TRBJ1-2; D gene: TRBD1; CDR3 DNA: TGTGCCAGTAGTATTTCAGGGGGCACTGGCTACACCTTC; CDR3 protein: CASSISGGTGYTF
V gene: TRBV10-3; clone size: NA; J gene: TRBJ1-1; D gene: NA; CDR3 DNA: TGTGCCATCAGAGGTAGTGGAATTGGTGCTGAAGCTTTCTTT; CDR3 protein: CAIRGSGIGAEAFF
V gene: TRBV11-1; clone size: NA; J gene: TRBJ2-3; D gene: NA; CDR3 DNA: TGTGCCAGCAGCGACGGTTTTGGTTCAGATACGCAGTATTTT; CDR3 protein: CASSDGFGSDTQYF
V gene: TRBV7-2; clone size: NA; J gene: TRBJ2-1; D gene: TRBD2; CDR3 DNA: TGTGCCAGCAGCTTAGGGACTAGCTCCTACAATGAGCAGTTCTTC; CDR3 protein: CASSLGTSSYNEQFF
V gene: TRBV19; clone size: NA; J gene: TRBJ2-1; D gene: NA; CDR3 DNA: TGTGCCAGTAGTATCAGAGGGACGGAGTACAATGAGCAGTTCTTC; CDR3 protein: CASSIRGTEYNEQFF
V gene: TRBV5-4; clone size: NA; J gene: TRBJ2-7; D gene: NA; CDR3 DNA: TGTGCCAGCAGCCCCGGGAGTACTACGTTTCAGTACTTC; CDR3 protein: CASSPGSTTFQYF
V gene: TRBV28; clone size: NA; J gene: TRBJ2-7; D gene: TRBD2; CDR3 DNA: TGTGCCAGCAGTTCTGGACTAGCGGGGATCTCCTACGAGCAGTACTTC; CDR3 protein: CASSSGLAGISYEQYF
V gene: TRBV4-1; clone size: once; J gene: TRBJ2-7; D gene: NA; CDR3 DNA: TGCGCCAGCAGCCATCCAGGGGTAGCCTACGAGCAGTACTTC; CDR3 protein: CASSHPGVAYEQYF
V gene: TRBV4-1; clone size: NA; J gene: TRBJ1-1; D gene: NA; CDR3 DNA: TGCGCCAGCAGCCAAGATCTATACAGGATCGGCACTGAAGCTTTCTTT; CDR3 protein: CASSQDLYRIGTEAFF
V gene: TRBV6-1; clone size: NA; J gene: TRBJ2-7; D gene: NA; CDR3 DNA: TGTGCCACCAATCGCTACGAGCAGTACTTC; CDR3 protein: CATNRYEQYF
V gene: TRBV5-1; clone size: NA; J gene: TRBJ2-7; D gene: NA; CDR3 DNA: TGCGCCAGCAGCACCCAACAGGGTTCCTACGAGCAGTACTTC; CDR3 protein: CASSTQQGSYEQYF
V gene: TRBV27; clone size: NA; J gene: TRBJ2-2; D gene: NA; CDR3 DNA: TGTGCCAGCAGTTTCTCGTCGTCAAGCGCTACGCTCACCGGGGAGCTGTTTTTT; CDR3 protein: CASSFSSSSATLTGELFF
V gene: TRBV9; clone size: NA; J gene: TRBJ2-2; D gene: NA; CDR3 DNA: TGTGCCAGCAGCACACTAAACACCGGGGAGCTGTTTTTT; CDR3 protein: CASSTLNTGELFF
V gene: TRBV7-9; clone size: NA; J gene: TRBJ1-5; D gene: TRBD1; CDR3 DNA: TGTGCCAGCAGCTTAGGGACAGGTCATCAGCCCCAGCATTTT; CDR3 protein: CASSLGTGHQPQHF
V gene: TRBV28; clone size: NA; J gene: TRBJ1-1; D gene: NA; CDR3 DNA: TGTGCCAGCAGTTTCGGACCGAACACTGAAGCTTTCTTT; CDR3 protein: CASSFGPNTEAFF
V gene: TRBV21-1; clone size: NA; J gene: TRBJ2-7; D gene: NA; CDR3 DNA: TGTGCCAGCAGCAAATTGTGGACAGGGCTCGTGGAGCAGTACTTC; CDR3 protein: CASSKLWTGLVEQYF
V gene: TRBV5-6; clone size: medium-sized; J gene: TRBJ1-1; D gene: NA; CDR3 DNA: TGTGCCAGCAGCTTGGGAGGGGGGTCCACTGAAGCTTTCTTT; CDR3 protein: CASSLGGGSTEAFF
V gene: TRBV7-9; clone size: NA; J gene: TRBJ2-7; D gene: NA; CDR3 DNA: TGTGCCAGCAGCTCACTAGTGAGCGAGCAGTACTTC; CDR3 protein: CASSSLVSEQYF
V gene: TRBV18; clone size: NA; J gene: TRBJ2-7; D gene: NA; CDR3 DNA: TGTGCCAGCTCCCTAGACACCTACGAGCAGTACTTC; CDR3 protein: CASSLDTYEQYF
V gene: TRBV28; clone size: NA; J gene: TRBJ1-5; D gene: NA; CDR3 DNA: TGTGCCAGCAGTTTGAGGTTTAGGGGGGCAGATCAGCCCCAGCATTTT; CDR3 protein: CASSLRFRGADQPQHF
V gene: TRBV7-9; clone size: NA; J gene: TRBJ1-2; D gene: TRBD1; CDR3 DNA: TGTGCCATCCTGACAGGGATCTATGGCTACACCTTC; CDR3 protein: CAILTGIYGYTF
V gene: TRBV6-1; clone size: few; J gene: TRBJ2-7; D gene: TRBD1; CDR3 DNA: TGTGCCAGCAGTGAAGCGACAGGGGTCTCCTACGAGCAGTACTTC; CDR3 protein: CASSEATGVSYEQYF
V gene: TRBV2; clone size: NA; J gene: TRBJ2-1; D gene: NA; CDR3 DNA: TGTGCCAGCAGCGGAGTGACCGGATTTTACAATGAGCAGTTCTTC; CDR3 protein: CASSGVTGFYNEQFF
V gene: TRBV6-7; clone size: NA; J gene: TRBJ1-5; D gene: NA; CDR3 DNA: TGTGCCAGCAGAGACAACTCTCGGATTATTGCTGGGGGCAATCAGCCCCAGCATTTT; CDR3 protein: CASRDNSRIIAGGNQPQHF
V gene: TRBV6-5; clone size: NA; J gene: TRBJ2-7; D gene: TRBD1; CDR3 DNA: TGTGCCAGCAGTCCCGGACAGGGGTCCTACGAGCAGTACTTC; CDR3 protein: CASSPGQGSYEQYF
V gene: TRBV15; clone size: once; J gene: TRBJ2-3; D gene: NA; CDR3 DNA: TGTGCCACCAGCAGAGAAGTTGGCGGAACAGGTAGCGGAGACACAGATACGCAGTATTTT; CDR3 protein: CATSREVGGTGSGDTDTQYF
V gene: TRBV7-9; clone size: NA; J gene: TRBJ2-1; D gene: TRBD2; CDR3 DNA: TGTGCCAGCAGCTTGATAGCGGGGATCAATGAGCAGTTCTTC; CDR3 protein: CASSLIAGINEQFF
V gene: TRBV4-1; clone size: NA; J gene: TRBJ2-7; D gene: NA; CDR3 DNA: TGCGCCAGCAGCCTCACCGGGACTTCAGGCTACGAGCAGTACTTC; CDR3 protein: CASSLTGTSGYEQYF
V gene: TRBV5-1; clone size: once; J gene: TRBJ2-7; D gene: NA; CDR3 DNA: TGCGCCAGCAGCTTGTCGGATGCCAGGAACAACGAGCAGTACTTC; CDR3 protein: CASSLSDARNNEQYF
V gene: TRBV7-3; clone size: NA; J gene: TRBJ2-2; D gene: TRBD2; CDR3 DNA: TGTGCCAGCAGCTCGATGGGACTAGCGGGAGGGCCGAGAGACACCGGGGAGCTGTTTTTT; CDR3 protein: CASSSMGLAGGPRDTGELFF
V gene: TRBV27; clone size: NA; J gene: TRBJ2-7; D gene: NA; CDR3 DNA: TGTGCCAGCAGTGGAGGGCCCTACGAGCAGTACTTC; CDR3 protein: CASSGGPYEQYF